This TCR beta chain was observed in a study of shared clonotypes between healthy human individuals. Study background: Each donor's CD8 memory used one plate, CD8 naive two, each CD4 subset three.

On this clone: Its antigen is as yet unknown.

CDR1 is SGHNT, CDR2 YYREEE, per germline (reference sequence). V lost 0 bases to trimming and J lost 8 bases, with 11 bases between them. This CDR3 region has 14 residues. Study results and limitations: Clonotype sharing among the donors was expected to vary with sequencing depth. A generally larger estimated richness was seen in naive subsets than in memory subsets.

Repertoires were generated with immunoSEQ multiplex PCR, while TCRdb's copy carries only in-frame clones and drops some. The sample has over a million clones, about 75% seen once; the top ten hold roughly 1.4%. V is TRBV5-4 and J is TRBJ2-2; a weak D match, TRBD2 (6 bases). The sequenced material came from memory CD4+ T cells sorted from blood. Specified subset: CD45RA-negative fraction. The TCR comes from a man aged 18 to 29 in good health. The CDR3, as DNA: TGTGCCAGCAGCTTGGTCCTGGGGGGAGGGGAGCTGTTTTTT. Its translation is CASSLVLGGGELFF.